These T cell receptor beta chains were read from a single sample in a study of a mutant IDH1 vaccine in newly diagnosed glioma. Using immunoSEQ multiplex PCR, the repertoire was profiled, and TCRdb retains in-frame clones only, with some absent. This sample has roughly 40,000 clones, with over 75% found just once. These receptors have no known antigen. Sample: PBMCs, taken from a glioma patient whose treatment included an IDH1 peptide vaccine. All receptors derive from a man aged 35 to 55 with glioma. CDR3s include the opening cysteine and the closing phenylalanine or tryptophan. The D gene is left open where the match is weak. The size of a clone is reported for some rows only, either as once, few or many, or as a class for expanded clones.

NA	TRBJ1-5	NA	TRBV6-1	TGTGCCGCCGGGGGAAGGGTGCAGCCCCAGCATTTT	CAAGGRVQPQHF
NA	TRBJ2-5	NA	TRBV10-3	TGTGCCATCAGTGTAGGGGGGGCAGAGACCCAGTACTTC	CAISVGGAETQYF
NA	TRBJ2-4	NA	TRBV9	TGTGCCAGCAGCGAGTCAGGCGGCGGCAAAAACATTCAGTACTTC	CASSESGGGKNIQYF
TRBD2	TRBJ2-5	NA	TRBV4-1	TGCGCCAGCAGCCTTTACCTTCTAGCGGGAGACCTCTTTGTAGCCCCAGAGACCCAGTACTTC	CASSLYLLAGDLFVAPETQYF
NA	TRBJ1-3	NA	TRBV28	TGTGCCAGCAGCCCCTATTCGAGGGGCTCTGGAAACACCATATATTTT	CASSPYSRGSGNTIYF
NA	TRBJ2-7	NA	TRBV20-1	TGCAGTGCCCGCAGGAGGAACGAGCAGTACTTC	CSARRRNEQYF
TRBD1	TRBJ2-7	once	TRBV2	TGTGCCAGCCGGGACAGGGTGATCAACGAGCAGTACTTC	CASRDRVINEQYF
NA	TRBJ2-3	NA	TRBV9	TGTGCCAGCAGCGTATGGGCTGGGGCGGCTTCCACAGATACGCAGTATTTT	CASSVWAGAASTDTQYF
TRBD1	TRBJ1-1	NA	TRBV6-6	TGTGCCAGCAGTTACGCTGGGACAGGGGACACTGAAGCTTTCTTT	CASSYAGTGDTEAFF
TRBD1	TRBJ2-7	NA	TRBV11-3	TGTGCCAGCAGCCGACAGGGTGACGAGCAGTACTTC	CASSRQGDEQYF
NA	TRBJ2-5	NA	TRBV25-1	TGTGCCAGCACCCAACAGGGAGTCAAGACCCAGTACTTC	CASTQQGVKTQYF
TRBD1	TRBJ2-2	few	TRBV11-2	TGTGCCAGCAGCTTAACAGGGGGCTTCACCGGGGAGCTGTTTTTT	CASSLTGGFTGELFF
TRBD1	TRBJ1-2	NA	TRBV29-1	TGCAGCGCCCGTTCCGGACAGGTCGGTGGCTACACCTTC	CSARSGQVGGYTF